This T cell receptor (beta chain) comes out of a study of OX40 agonist ivuxolimab in advanced cancers. About the study: Dose-escalation patients' cancers were hepatocellular carcinoma, melanoma, renal cell or head and neck cancer.

This clone was detected only a few times. Trimming stripped 0 bases from V and 5 bases from J, with 14 bases between. CDR3 length: 16 amino acids. Germline V gene data show CDR1 as MGHRA and CDR2 as YSYEKL. The table came from immunoSEQ multiplex PCR; TCRdb's copy has only in-frame clones and leaves some out. The sample records 25,000 to 30,000 clones, approximately 80% being singletons. The chain couples TRBV4-1 to TRBJ2-1; D is possibly TRBD1 or TRBD2 (5 bases each). The TCR sequence derives from an adult with an advanced solid tumor such as melanoma, head and neck, liver or kidney cancer. The sequencing here drew on CD4+ or CD8+ T cells sorted from blood, taken in a trial of the OX40 agonist ivuxolimab. The CDR3 DNA follows: TGCGCCAGCAGCCAAGATCTGGGACGGATTGACAATGAGCAGTTCTTC. Translated, it gives CASSQDLGRIDNEQFF.